This TCR beta chain was recovered during a study of CD8+CD57+ T cells in acquired aplastic anemia. Whole-study findings and limits: Twenty-nine shared CD8+ CDR3s appeared highly expressed within patients' immunodominant clones.

TCR beta VDJ and CDR3 profiling used genomic DNA as template. TCRdb re-called the reads through MiXCR, storing one row per CDR3 protein. The data show about 120,000 distinct CDR3 sequences, 50% to 70% seen once. Germline V gives CDR1 SNHLY, CDR2 FYNNEI. The V segment lost 10 bases and the J segment 1 base; nucleotides outside the gene matches: 4. This CDR3 contains 13 residues. All patients picked for sequencing had shown, by flow cytometry, an expansion of CD8+CD57+ cells. The table lists this clonotype with many counts. Its cognate antigen is unknown. Sequencing used sorted CD4+, CD8+, or CD8+CD57+ T cells (not recorded which) from PBMCs. This receptor was obtained from a human donor with aplastic anemia. V is TRBV2 and J is TRBJ1-1; 9 bases are shared with TRBD1. CDR3 coding DNA: TGTGCCACCATGACAGGGGGGAACACTGAAGCTTTCTTT. Translating gives CATMTGGNTEAFF.